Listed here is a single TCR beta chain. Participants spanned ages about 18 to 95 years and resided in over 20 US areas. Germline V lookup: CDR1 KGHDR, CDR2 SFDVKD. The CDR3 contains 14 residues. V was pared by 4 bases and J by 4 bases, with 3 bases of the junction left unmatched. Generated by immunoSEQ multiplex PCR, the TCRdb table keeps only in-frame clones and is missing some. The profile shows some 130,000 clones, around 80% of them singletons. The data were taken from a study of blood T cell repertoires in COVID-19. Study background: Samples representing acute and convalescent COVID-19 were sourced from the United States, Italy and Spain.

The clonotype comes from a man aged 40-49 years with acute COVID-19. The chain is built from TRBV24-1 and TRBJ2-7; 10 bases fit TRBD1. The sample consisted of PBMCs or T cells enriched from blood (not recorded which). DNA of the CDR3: TGTGCCACCAGTGACGGGACAGGGGTTTACGAGCAGTACTTC. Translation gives CATSDGTGVYEQYF.